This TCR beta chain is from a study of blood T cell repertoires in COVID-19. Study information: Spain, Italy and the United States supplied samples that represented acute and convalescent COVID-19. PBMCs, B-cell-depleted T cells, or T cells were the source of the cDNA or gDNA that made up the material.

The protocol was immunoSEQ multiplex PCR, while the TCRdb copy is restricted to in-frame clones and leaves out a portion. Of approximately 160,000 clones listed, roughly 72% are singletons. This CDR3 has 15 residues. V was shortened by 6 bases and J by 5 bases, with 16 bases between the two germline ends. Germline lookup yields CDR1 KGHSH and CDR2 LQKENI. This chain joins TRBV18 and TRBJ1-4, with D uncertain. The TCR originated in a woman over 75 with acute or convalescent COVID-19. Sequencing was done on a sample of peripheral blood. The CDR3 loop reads CASSPTPSENEKLFF. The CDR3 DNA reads TGTGCCAGCTCCCCCACTCCCAGCGAAAATGAAAAACTGTTTTTT.